Each of the 17 T cell receptor beta chains below was sequenced from the same sample in a study of T-cell memory formation after mild COVID-19. One entry per CDR3 protein, called by TCRdb with MiXCR from the 5' RACE reads. The table lists 280,000 or so distinct CDR3 sequences, 8% to 9% of them singletons. Sequenced sample: PBMCs or a T cell subset sorted from them (not recorded which). Receptors originate from a man aged 18 to 29 who had mild COVID-19 (a few samples of this study predate the infection). Cell type and time point are not known.

V and J are TRBV4-3 and TRBJ2-2, with D perhaps matching TRBD2 (6 bases). Per the germline V gene, CDR1 is LGHNA and CDR2 is YSLEER. This CDR3 has 15 residues. V shed 4 bases and J shed 1 base, with 10 bases lying between them. CDR3 nucleotides: TGCGCCAGCAGCCGAGGACTATGGAACACCGGGGAGCTGTTTTTT. Its translation: CASSRGLWNTGELFF.

This clonotype was observed at least ten times. The genes are TRBV15 and TRBJ2-3, with a weak D call TRBD1 (6 bases). This CDR3 has 14 residues. Germline CDR1 is LNHNV and CDR2 is YYDKDF (reference sequence). Trimming shortened V by 0 bases and J by 3 bases, and 7 bases separated the two germline ends. The CDR3 sequence: CATSRDQGTDTQYF. DNA of the CDR3: TGTGCCACCAGCAGAGATCAGGGGACAGATACGCAGTATTTT.

This clonotype was counted ten times or more. The chain uses TRBV5-1 and TRBJ2-1; 8 bases match TRBD1. Germline V gives CDR1 SGHRS, CDR2 YFSETQ. The CDR3 is 15 amino acids. The V and J ends lost 5 bases and 5 bases, in that order; junction bases with no gene match: 9. The CDR3 sequence: CASSYTGGSDNEQFF. CDR3 DNA: TGCGCCAGCAGTTACACAGGGGGGAGCGACAATGAGCAGTTCTTC.

This clonotype was counted only a few times. The chain links TRBV20-1 to TRBJ1-4; D call uncertain. Germline loops: CDR1 DFQATT, CDR2 SNEGSKA (reference sequence). Trimming removed 0 bases from V and 4 bases from J, with 9 bases in between. CDR3 length: 14 residues. In DNA, the CDR3 is TGCAGTGCTAGAGATATCGGGTATAATGAAAAACTGTTTTTT. The encoded protein is CSARDIGYNEKLFF.

The chain is built from TRBV7-9 and TRBJ2-1; D is undetermined. The CDR3 contains 14 residues. Germline V gives CDR1 SEHNR, CDR2 FQNEAQ (reference sequence). Trimming pared 1 base from V and 9 bases from J, leaving 13 bases between. The CDR3 DNA reads as TGTGCCAGCAGCTTAGTTTCTGGCGCCCCTGAGCAGTTCTTC. Translating it yields CASSLVSGAPEQFF.

This clonotype was picked up many times. The chain employs TRBV2 and TRBJ2-5; 10 bases line up with TRBD2. The CDR3 extends over 15 amino acids. The junction had 9 bases not matched to a gene; V was cut back by 6 bases and J by 5 bases. Germline V gene data show CDR1 as SNHLY and CDR2 as FYNNEI. CDR3 region: CASRAGGRGGETQYF. The CDR3 nucleotides are TGTGCCAGCAGAGCGGGGGGGCGTGGAGGGGAGACCCAGTACTTC.

A few counts support this clonotype. V and J are TRBV6-2 or TRBV6-3 and TRBJ1-1, with D perhaps matching TRBD1 (5 bases). Trimming stripped 5 bases from V and 5 bases from J, with 18 bases between. This CDR3 region has 15 residues. Germline V gene sequence: CDR1 MNHEY, CDR2 SVGEGT. In DNA form, the CDR3 reads TGTGCCAGCAGTAGAAGCGACAGAGGTGAAACTGAAGCTTTCTTT. This sequence encodes CASSRSDRGETEAFF.

With respect to this clonotype: One end of the junction does not line up with germline, which may come from a read error. The chain recombines TRBV3-1 with TRBJ2-2, with D tentatively TRBD1 or TRBD2 (7 bases each). CDR3 length: 13 residues. Germline values: CDR1 LGHDT, CDR2 YNNKEL (reference sequence). The CDR3 loop reads CACWEGNTGVLFF. The CDR3 DNA sequence: TGTGCCTGCTGGGAGGGGAACACAGGGGTGCTGTTTTTT.

This clonotype has just one count. This chain joins TRBV27 and TRBJ1-2, with 8 nucleotides matching TRBD1. CDR3 length: 15 residues. Germline CDR1 and CDR2: MNHEY and SMNVEV (reference sequence). J gave up 1 base and V 6 bases, and 7 bases lay outside the gene matches. The CDR3 nucleotides read TGTGCCAGCAGGAATCTTGGACAGGGTAACTATGGCTACACCTTC. It is translated as CASRNLGQGNYGYTF.

The genes are TRBV5-1 and TRBJ2-7; 7 nucleotides align to TRBD1. CDR1 and CDR2 (germline): SGHRS, YFSETQ. The CDR3 spans 13 residues. Trimming removed 4 bases from V and 5 bases from J; junction bases left unmatched: 6. The CDR3 DNA reads as TGCGCCAGCAGCCCGACAGGGAACGACGAGCAGTACGTC. This codes for CASSPTGNDEQYV.

This clonotype has only a few counts. The gene calls are TRBV4-1 and TRBJ2-3; no reliable D call. Trimming took 4 bases from V and 6 from J, leaving 11 bases between them. Germline loops: CDR1 MGHRA, CDR2 YSYEKL. The CDR3 spans 13 residues. The CDR3 nucleotides are TGCGCCAGCAGCCCAAGAGATAAGGATACGCAGTATTTT. Its protein is CASSPRDKDTQYF.

This clonotype appeared many times. The genes are TRBV5-6 and TRBJ2-5; no clear D gene. The CDR3 totals 14 residues. The germline V and J ends were trimmed by 3 bases and 1 base, with 10 bases remaining between them. Germline-derived CDR1 and CDR2 are SGHDT and YYEEEE. CDR3 sequence (DNA): TGTGCCAGCAGCTCCGGACCCTTCCAAGAGACCCAGTACTTC. Its translation is CASSSGPFQETQYF.

Only one count was recorded for this clonotype. V usage is TRBV15 and J usage is TRBJ2-3; 11 bases fit TRBD1. V trimming: 4 bases; J trimming: 2 bases; junction bases outside the gene matches: 5. CDR3 length: 16 amino acids. CDR1 is LNHNV and CDR2 is YYDKDF in the germline V gene (reference sequence). CDR3 nucleotide sequence: TGTGCCACCAGCACTATGGACAGGGGGCTCACAGATACGCAGTATTTT. Translated: CATSTMDRGLTDTQYF.

J is TRBJ2-5 and V is TRBV11-2, with TRBD1 as a possible D gene (7 bases). Per germline, CDR1 SGHAT and CDR2 FQNNGV. The CDR3 is 17 amino acids. V shed 1 base and J shed 2 bases, with 17 bases lying between them. As DNA, the CDR3 is TGTGCCAGCAGCTTAGGCTCCAGGGGGAGGCGACAAGAGACCCAGTACTTC. Protein product: CASSLGSRGRRQETQYF.

This chain connects TRBV11-2 to TRBJ1-1; D unclear. Germline V gene sequence: CDR1 SGHAT, CDR2 FQNNGV. Between the trimmed V and J ends, which lost 3 bases and 7 bases, there was a span of 12 bases. This CDR3 region has 13 residues. DNA of the CDR3: TGTGCCAGCAGCTTCGCGATGTCTGGTGAAGCTTTCTTT. This codes for CASSFAMSGEAFF.

This clonotype was counted between two and nine times. This chain uses TRBV6-1 with TRBJ1-4, with a tentative D call TRBD1 (6 bases). Germline V CDR1 and CDR2: MNHNS, SASEGT. V lost 6 bases to trimming and J lost 7 bases, with 15 bases between them. The CDR3 contains 14 residues. The DNA for the CDR3 is TGTGCCAGCAGGAAGTGGCAGGGGAGTGAAAAACTGTTTTTT. Encoded protein: CASRKWQGSEKLFF.

V gene TRBV7-2 combines with J gene TRBJ2-7; D is possibly TRBD2 (6 bases). V gave up 2 bases and J gave up 3 bases, with 8 bases separating them. In germline, CDR1 is SGHTA, CDR2 FQGNSA. The CDR3 totals 13 residues. The CDR3 spells CASSLLGGYEQYV. CDR3 nucleotides: TGTGCCAGCAGCTTATTGGGGGGCTACGAGCAGTACGTC.